Detailed here is one T cell receptor beta chain. The source of the sample is a study of Ad26.COV2.S vaccination and SARS-CoV-2 variants. Study information: Doses of Ad26.COV2.S were injected into muscle once or twice, 56 days apart.

Trimming took 4 bases from V and 5 from J; bases not matched to a gene: 1. Germline V CDR1 and CDR2: MNHEY, SMNVEV (reference sequence). The CDR3 spans 15 residues. Assay: immunoSEQ multiplex PCR; the TCRdb copy retains only in-frame clones and omits some. The data contain about 350,000 clones, more than 75% of them singletons. As to treatment: about 20 received Ad26.COV2.S at low or high dose, single or two shots; roughly five received placebo; per-sample allocation not given. Material that was analyzed had been drawn on day 63 after the first vaccine or placebo injection. Boston supplied an adult donor aged 18-55 years.

The input for sequencing was peripheral blood, taken in a trial of Ad26.COV2.S vaccine versus placebo. The receptor was derived from a person aged 18-65 years who received the Ad26.COV2.S COVID-19 vaccine or a placebo. J is TRBJ2-1 and V is TRBV27, with 14 nucleotides matching TRBD2. The DNA of the CDR3 is TGTGCCAGCAGTTGGACTAGCGGGAGGAACAATGAGCAGTTCTTC. It is translated as CASSWTSGRNNEQFF.